The 29 T cell receptor beta chains reported below all come from one sample, sequenced in a study of T cell repertoires in cytomegalovirus infection. Each CDR3 protein gets one entry after TCRdb re-called the reads with MiXCR. The sample has some 220,000 distinct CDR3 sequences, roughly 6.5% seen once; the top ten hold 5.5% to 6.5%. Material: PBMCs. The receptor set was obtained from a human donor in good health (CMV status not recorded). Some clones in this sample may be carry-over from other donors' samples.

This clonotype was detected many times. The chain is built from TRBV5-6 and TRBJ1-2; no definite D call. The V and J ends lost 2 bases and 7 bases respectively, with 12 bases between them. CDR1 is SGHDT, CDR2 YYEEEE, per germline. The CDR3 length is 13 residues. The CDR3 DNA follows: TGTGCCAGCAGCTTTAGCGAAGGTGGTGGCTACACCTTC. Residues: CASSFSEGGGYTF. Using reference TRBV5-6 and TRBJ1-2 for the parts outside the CDR3, the full variable domain is DAGVTQSPTHLIKTRGQQVTLRCSPKSGHDTVSWYQQALGQGPQFIFQYYEEEERQRGNFPDRFSGHQFPNYSSELNVNALLLGDSALYLCASSFSEGGGYTFGSGTRLTVV.

This clonotype was seen ten or more times. J is TRBJ1-1 and V is TRBV7-2; possible D gene TRBD1, 5 bases. Per the germline V gene, CDR1 is SGHTA and CDR2 is FQGNSA. The V end was cut by 2 bases, the J end by 3 bases, with 10 bases between. The CDR3 has 14 residues. CDR3 coding DNA: TGTGCCAGCAGCTTATGGCCGGGGGACACTGAAGCTTTCTTT. Protein sequence: CASSLWPGDTEAFF.

This clonotype was found many times. J is TRBJ1-6 and V is TRBV7-3; unclear D gene. Germline V lookup: CDR1 SGHTA, CDR2 FQGTGA. The CDR3 extends over 15 amino acids. Trimming took 5 bases from V and 5 from J, leaving 13 bases between them. The CDR3 spells CASSRGVIDNSPLHF. The DNA of the CDR3 is TGTGCCAGCAGCCGTGGGGTTATCGATAATTCACCCCTCCACTTT.

This clonotype occurred many times. V and J are TRBV25-1 and TRBJ1-1; TRBD1 matches 7 bases. After removal of 1 base from V and 9 bases from J, the junction contained 8 bases not matched to a gene. Germline V CDR1 and CDR2: MGHDK, SYGVNS. CDR3 length: 14 amino acids. The CDR3 sequence: CASSESRDRNKAFF. CDR3 bases: TGTGCCAGCAGTGAATCCCGGGACAGAAACAAAGCTTTCTTT.

The sample holds a few counts of this clonotype. This sequence joins TRBV20-1 and TRBJ1-5, with TRBD1 matching over 8 bases. In germline, CDR1 is DFQATT, CDR2 SNEGSKA (reference sequence). CDR3 length equals 15 residues. The trim removed 4 bases at V and 7 bases at J, leaving 12 bases unmatched. CDR3: CSATAPGQDNQPQHF. The CDR3 coding sequence is TGCAGTGCTACAGCCCCGGGACAGGACAACCAGCCCCAGCATTTT.

This clonotype was detected many times. The chain has TRBV11-2 and TRBJ2-1; D possibly corresponds to TRBD2 (5 bases). Per germline, CDR1 SGHAT and CDR2 FQNNGV. The CDR3 extends over 16 amino acids. With 5 bases removed from V and 0 bases from J, the gap between germline ends came to 14 bases. The CDR3 region is CASSNPGLSSYNEQFF. The CDR3 nucleotides are TGTGCCAGCAGCAACCCGGGATTGAGCTCCTACAATGAGCAGTTCTTC.

The sample holds many counts of this clonotype. The rearrangement links TRBV20-1 to TRBJ2-3; 13 bases agree with TRBD2. Trimming removed 6 bases from V and 3 bases from J; junction bases left unmatched: 3. CDR1 is DFQATT and CDR2 is SNEGSKA in the germline V gene (reference sequence). This CDR3 is built from 14 residues. This CDR3 reads CSAQLAGGTDTQYF. DNA for the CDR3: TGCAGTGCCCAACTAGCGGGGGGGACAGATACGCAGTATTTT.

This clonotype was detected many times. The chain uses TRBV7-2 and TRBJ1-2; no clear D. Germline V CDR1 and CDR2: SGHTA, FQGNSA. V gave up 2 bases and J gave up 8 bases, with 18 bases separating them. There are 15 residues in the CDR3. CDR3 DNA sequence: TGTGCCAGCAGCTTACGACCTCTCTCTCCGGGGGGCTACACCTTC. It yields the protein CASSLRPLSPGGYTF.

This clonotype turned up a few times. The chain carries TRBV9 and TRBJ2-7, with D possibly matching TRBD1 (6 bases). This CDR3 contains 15 residues. Germline V gene data show CDR1 as SGDLS and CDR2 as YYNGEE. Deletions cut 0 bases from V and 4 bases from J, with 14 bases between. CDR3 protein: CASSVGTGTSYEQYF. The CDR3, as DNA: TGTGCCAGCAGCGTAGGTACAGGGACCTCATACGAGCAGTACTTC. The variable domain in full, completed from reference TRBV9 and TRBJ2-7, reads DSGVTQTPKHLITATGQRVTLRCSPRSGDLSVYWYQQSLDQGLQFLIQYYNGEERAKGNILERFSAQQFPDLHSELNLSSLELGDSALYFCASSVGTGTSYEQYFGPGTRLTVT.

Notes on this clonotype: This may come from a read error, since a much larger clone is one base off. This rearrangement joins TRBV2 to TRBJ2-1; 8 positions match TRBD1. The CDR3 consists of 17 residues. CDR1 is SNHLY, CDR2 FYNNEI, per germline. The DNA of the CDR3 is TGTACCAGCAGTGCCCCACGACAGGGGACCCTGCACAATGAGCAGTTCTTC. It yields the protein CTSSAPRQGTLHNEQFF.

This clonotype showed up many times. The gene calls are TRBV5-6 and TRBJ1-5, with D possibly matching TRBD1 (5 bases). The CDR3 runs to 16 residues. Trimming stripped 1 base from V and 2 bases from J, with 13 bases between. Germline V lookup: CDR1 SGHDT, CDR2 YYEEEE. The CDR3 here is CASSLRGPGGNQPQHF. CDR3 nucleotide sequence: TGTGCCAGCAGCTTGCGGGGCCCCGGTGGCAATCAGCCCCAGCATTTT. Complete variable domain (other parts from reference TRBV5-6 and TRBJ1-5): DAGVTQSPTHLIKTRGQQVTLRCSPKSGHDTVSWYQQALGQGPQFIFQYYEEEERQRGNFPDRFSGHQFPNYSSELNVNALLLGDSALYLCASSLRGPGGNQPQHFGDGTRLSIL.

This clonotype appeared many times. The chain uses TRBV4-3 and TRBJ2-2; D is perhaps TRBD1 (5 bases). The germline CDR1 and CDR2 sequences are LGHNA and YSLEER. Deletions cut 5 bases from V and 7 bases from J, with 5 bases between. The CDR3 spans 11 residues. CDR3 loop: CASSRGGELFF. Written as DNA, the CDR3 is TGCGCCAGCAGCAGGGGCGGGGAGCTGTTTTTT.

This clonotype was counted at least ten times. The chain combines TRBV19 with TRBJ2-7; D ambiguous. Germline V gene lookup returns CDR1 LNHDA and CDR2 SQIVND (reference sequence). V was shortened by 5 bases and J by 1 base, with 12 bases between the two germline ends. The CDR3 is 14 residues long. CDR3: CASSQATGSYEQYF. In DNA, the CDR3 is TGTGCCAGTAGTCAGGCGACCGGATCCTACGAGCAGTACTTC.

This clonotype has at least ten counts. The chain is built from TRBV6-6 and TRBJ2-4, with D unclear. V lost 6 bases and J 0 bases, leaving 12 bases between the germline ends. Per germline, CDR1 MNHNY and CDR2 SVGAGI (reference sequence). The CDR3 is 15 residues long. CDR3 region: CASSDNNLAKNIQYF. The CDR3 DNA is TGTGCCAGCAGCGACAACAACTTAGCCAAAAACATTCAGTACTTC.

This clonotype was observed at least ten times. The rearrangement links TRBV20-1 to TRBJ1-4, with D tentatively TRBD1 (6 bases). V lost 3 bases to trimming and J lost 1 base, with 12 bases between them. CDR1 and CDR2 from the germline V gene are DFQATT and SNEGSKA (reference sequence). This CDR3 contains 15 residues. The CDR3 DNA sequence: TGCAGTGCTAGGCCCGCGACAGGAACTAATGAAAAACTGTTTTTT. Its translation: CSARPATGTNEKLFF.

There are a few counts of this clonotype. This chain connects TRBV6-6 to TRBJ1-5; D is unclear. CDR3 length: 15 residues. The germline CDR1 and CDR2 sequences are MNHNY and SVGAGI (reference sequence). Trimming removed 2 bases from V and 7 bases from J, with 15 bases in between. CDR3 sequence: CASSYGRQSNQPQHF. CDR3 nucleotide sequence: TGTGCCAGCAGTTACGGTAGGCAATCTAACCAGCCCCAGCATTTT.

This clonotype appeared many times. The chain employs TRBV28 and TRBJ1-1; unclear D gene. V lost 4 bases, J lost 0 bases, and 12 bases lay in between. This CDR3 has 15 residues. Germline V CDR1 and CDR2: MDHEN, SYDVKM. The CDR3 reads CASSSSGRLNTEAFF. The CDR3 DNA reads TGTGCCAGCAGTTCTTCCGGACGCTTGAACACTGAAGCTTTCTTT.

This clonotype was counted ten times or more. The chain's CDR3 is CASSFRRGTSGARPETQYF. The CDR3 nucleotides read TGTGCCAGCAGCTTTAGGCGAGGGACTAGCGGGGCTCGGCCCGAGACCCAGTACTTC. This rearrangement joins TRBV7-2 to TRBJ2-5; TRBD2 aligns across 13 bases. Germline lookup yields CDR1 SGHTA and CDR2 FQGNSA. With V trimmed by 3 bases and J by 5 bases, 15 bases remained unmatched. CDR3 length: 19 residues.

In this sample, this clonotype turned up many times. The rearrangement joins TRBV24-1 to TRBJ2-7, with a weak D call TRBD2 (6 bases). This CDR3 has 14 residues. The V gene's germline CDR1 is KGHDR and CDR2 SFDVKD. V was cut by 3 bases and J by 6 bases, with 14 bases left in between. Here the CDR3 reads CATSDPARGGEQYF. Here the CDR3 DNA reads TGTGCCACCAGTGATCCCGCGAGGGGAGGCGAGCAGTACTTC.

Notes on this clonotype: It may be a read error: a sequence one base away is much more abundant. The V call is TRBV19, the J call TRBJ2-7, with D perhaps TRBD1 or TRBD2 (6 bases each). The germline V gene encodes CDR1 LNHDA and CDR2 SQIVND (reference sequence). The length of the CDR3 is 13 residues. The germline V and J ends were trimmed by 8 bases and 3 bases, with 14 bases remaining between them. The CDR3 is CASGRGEGYEQYF. The CDR3 coding sequence is TGTGCCAGTGGTAGGGGGGAAGGCTACGAGCAGTACTTC.

In its sample, this clonotype was seen a few times. The rearrangement joins TRBV15 to TRBJ2-1; TRBD1 is a possible D gene (6 bases). V was trimmed by 2 bases and J by 5 bases, leaving 13 bases between them. Germline V lookup: CDR1 LNHNV, CDR2 YYDKDF (reference sequence). The CDR3 totals 15 residues. CDR3 amino acids: CATSRLRGVDNEQFF. In nucleotides, the CDR3 is TGTGCCACCAGCAGACTCAGGGGTGTGGACAATGAGCAGTTCTTC.

This clonotype appeared once. The CDR3 DNA follows: TGTGCCAGCAGTTTACTAAGGGACGAGCAGTACTTC. Translation gives CASSLLRDEQYF. This rearrangement joins TRBV28 to TRBJ2-7; D is uncertain. V was shortened by 2 bases and J by 5 bases, with 7 bases between the two germline ends. This CDR3 contains 12 residues. The germline V gene encodes CDR1 MDHEN and CDR2 SYDVKM.

This clonotype was recorded at least ten times. The chain combines TRBV11-2 with TRBJ1-3; D not certain. Trimming removed 1 base at V and 4 bases at J, with 14 bases between. The CDR3 extends over 16 amino acids. Germline lookup yields CDR1 SGHAT and CDR2 FQNNGV. CDR3 sequence: CASSLARKSVGNTIYF. CDR3 nucleotide sequence: TGTGCCAGCAGCTTAGCAAGGAAGAGCGTGGGAAACACCATATATTTT.

This clonotype was observed at least ten times. J is TRBJ1-2 and V is TRBV7-3, with D possibly being TRBD1 (6 bases). Germline CDR1 SGHTA, CDR2 FQGTGA. The length of the CDR3 is 17 residues. Deletions cut 3 bases from V and 4 bases from J, with 21 bases between. The chain's CDR3 is CASSFPGQSLDGYGYTF. In nucleotides, the CDR3 is TGTGCCAGCAGCTTCCCCGGACAGTCCCTTGATGGCTATGGCTACACCTTC.

In this sample, this clonotype turned up many times. The chain uses TRBV20-1 and TRBJ1-5; D possibly corresponds to TRBD1 (5 bases). V was cut by 5 bases and J by 5 bases, with 7 bases left in between. Germline V gene sequence: CDR1 DFQATT, CDR2 SNEGSKA (reference sequence). The CDR3 is 11 amino acids. The CDR3 DNA follows: TGCAGTGCTGCACAGGATCAGCCCCAGCATTTT. Translated, it gives CSAAQDQPQHF.

This clonotype was seen a few times. The genes are TRBV12-3 or TRBV12-4 and TRBJ2-7; D gene unclear. The CDR3 has 12 amino acids. With 3 bases removed from V and 5 bases from J, the gap between germline ends came to 8 bases. CDR3 in DNA: TGTGCCAGCAGTTTCATACCCCACGAGCAGTACTTC. As protein: CASSFIPHEQYF.

This clonotype was observed many times. The genes are TRBV7-2 and TRBJ1-6; possibly TRBD1 for D (5 bases). The CDR3 totals 14 residues. V was cut by 5 bases and J by 10 bases, with 15 bases left in between. Germline-derived CDR1 and CDR2 are SGHTA and FQGNSA. CDR3 sequence reads: CASSVPQGWSPLHF. CDR3 bases: TGTGCCAGCAGCGTACCCCAGGGCTGGTCACCCCTCCACTTT.

This chain links TRBV20-1 with TRBJ2-5, with D perhaps TRBD1 (6 bases). V was pared by 6 bases and J by 7 bases, with 15 bases between. The CDR3 has 12 amino acids. Per germline, CDR1 DFQATT and CDR2 SNEGSKA (reference sequence). CDR3 sequence: CSAINGGPTQYF. CDR3 sequence (DNA): TGCAGTGCGATCAATGGGGGCCCGACCCAGTACTTC.

CDR3 sequence: CASSPMGGNSPLHF. CDR3 in DNA: TGTGCCAGCTCACCAATGGGGGGTAATTCACCCCTCCACTTT. The J gene is TRBJ1-6, the V gene TRBV18; D might be TRBD1 (5 bases). Germline V gene sequence: CDR1 KGHSH, CDR2 LQKENI. The CDR3 length is 14 residues. Trimming cost V 2 bases and J 6 bases, with 8 bases left between them.